These 2 T cell receptor beta chains came from one sample sequenced in a study of T cells in localized non-small cell lung cancer. Only in-frame clones appear in the TCRdb table, and some are missing; sequencing was by immunoSEQ multiplex PCR. The sample consists of fewer than 100,000 clones, more than 70% of them appearing once. The starting material was peripheral blood, obtained before any cancer treatment. The receptor source for this set is a female donor over 55 with stage I lung adenocarcinoma.

The chain combines TRBV10-1 with TRBJ2-1; 10 bases match TRBD2. The CDR3 is 15 residues long. V was pared by 2 bases and J by 8 bases, with 6 bases of the junction left unmatched. Germline CDR1 and CDR2: WNHNN and SYGVQD (reference sequence). The CDR3 DNA is TGCGCCAGCAGTGAGCCCAGCGGGAGGGCCGATGAGCAGTTCTTC. It yields the protein CASSEPSGRADEQFF.

This chain connects TRBV18 to TRBJ2-7, with 9 positions matching TRBD2. Germline assignment: CDR1 KGHSH and CDR2 LQKENI. V lost 3 bases and J lost 2; bases outside the gene matches: 5. The CDR3 totals 15 residues. The CDR3 nucleotides read TGTGCCAGCTCACCTAGCGGGAGCCTCCCCTACGAGCAGTACTTC. Encoded protein: CASSPSGSLPYEQYF.